The clone carrying this T cell receptor (beta chain) was seen more than once but under ten times. Its antigen is not known. This entry comes from a study of CD8 T cells in ankylosing spondylitis. Study results and limitations: What appeared characteristic of ankylosing spondylitis blood was a TCR beta motif of under 10 highly homologous variants.

Germline CDR1 is LGHDT and CDR2 is YNNKEL (reference sequence). V lost 5 bases, J lost 7 bases, and 12 bases lay in between. The CDR3 loop spans 13 amino acids. TCRdb analysed the 5' RACE reads with MiXCR anew, one entry per CDR3 protein. The profile shows 450,000 to 550,000 distinct CDR3 sequences, approximately 5% of them singletons. J is TRBJ2-1 and V is TRBV3-1; D may be TRBD1 (5 bases). The specimen was blood, either unsorted or a sorted T cell fraction (not recorded which). This TCR was sampled from a male donor with ankylosing spondylitis. The CDR3 loop is CASSSSQANEQFF. The CDR3 bases are TGTGCCAGCAGCAGCTCACAGGCTAATGAGCAGTTCTTC.